These T cell receptor beta chains were read from a single sample in a study of blood T cells in healthy people across ages. Each CDR3 protein is one row after TCRdb ran MiXCR on the 5' RACE reads. The sample has over 950,000 distinct CDR3 sequences, roughly 51% seen once. Sequenced: blood. Every receptor here comes from a woman aged 60-75 years in good health. CDR3s include the opening cysteine and the closing phenylalanine or tryptophan. A D gene is named only where the DNA matches it firmly. Not all rows give a size; the values are once, few, many and, for expanded clones, a class.

TRBJ2-2,-,TRBV7-3,TRBD2,CASSFSLSGTNTGELFF,TGTGCCAGCAGTTTTTCCCTGAGCGGGACTAACACCGGGGAGCTGTTTTTT
TRBJ1-1,once,TRBV9,-,CASSPGGGASTEAFF,TGTGCCAGCAGCCCCGGGGGGGGCGCGTCCACTGAAGCTTTCTTT
TRBJ2-5,many,TRBV29-1,TRBD1,CSVTGARETQYF,TGCAGCGTTACAGGGGCGCGAGAGACCCAGTACTTC
TRBJ2-7,-,TRBV20-1,-,CSARAGAQGGEQYF,TGCAGTGCTCGAGCGGGAGCTCAGGGGGGCGAGCAGTACTTC
TRBJ2-5,-,TRBV20-1,-,CSADQVRGKTQYF,TGCAGTGCTGACCAGGTCAGGGGAAAGACCCAGTACTTC
TRBJ2-7,few,TRBV7-2,-,CASSLGDTYFEQYF,TGTGCCAGCAGCTTAGGGGACACCTACTTCGAGCAGTACTTC
TRBJ1-5,-,TRBV20-1,-,CSARAGGGINQPQHF,TGCAGTGCTAGGGCCGGGGGGGGTATCAATCAGCCCCAGCATTTT
TRBJ2-5,few,TRBV6-2/TRBV6-3,-,CASSYSERESGTQYF,TGTGCCAGCAGTTACTCCGAACGGGAAAGTGGGACCCAGTACTTC
TRBJ2-4,-,TRBV5-1,-,CASTLDGTTREQYF,TGCGCCAGCACCCTTGATGGCACCACCCGGGAGCAGTACTTC
TRBJ2-3,many,TRBV7-9,-,CASSLDTQYF,TGTGCCAGCAGCTTAGATACGCAGTATTTT
TRBJ2-5,-,TRBV4-1,-,CASSQAVWRGRLETQYF,TGCGCCAGCAGCCAAGCTGTGTGGAGGGGGCGCTTGGAGACCCAGTACTTC
TRBJ2-7,once,TRBV30,-,CAWREGESWYEQYF,TGTGCCTGGAGAGAGGGGGAAAGCTGGTACGAGCAGTACTTC
TRBJ2-7,few,TRBV27,TRBD2,CASSGEGTSGPYEQYF,TGTGCCAGCAGTGGGGAGGGGACTAGCGGACCCTACGAGCAGTACTTC
TRBJ1-5,-,TRBV27,-,CASSWAGGNQPQHF,TGTGCCAGCAGCTGGGCGGGGGGCAATCAGCCCCAGCATTTT
TRBJ2-7,-,TRBV2,TRBD1,CASRKDRGDYEQYF,TGTGCCAGCAGGAAGGACAGGGGAGACTACGAGCAGTACTTC
TRBJ2-7,few,TRBV7-2,TRBD1,CASSLTGTATYEQYF,TGTGCCAGCAGTCTAACCGGGACAGCAACCTACGAGCAGTACTTC
TRBJ1-4,once,TRBV20-1,-,CSASYGTDATNEKLFF,TGCAGTGCTAGTTATGGCACTGATGCAACTAATGAAAAACTGTTTTTT
TRBJ2-3,-,TRBV20-1,-,CSARDGSGKGGSDTQYF,TGCAGTGCTAGAGATGGTAGTGGGAAGGGAGGCTCAGATACGCAGTATTTT
TRBJ2-3,-,TRBV20-1,TRBD2,CSARVPRGAGGPTDTQYF,TGCAGTGCTAGAGTCCCCCGTGGAGCGGGGGGACCCACAGATACGCAGTATTTT
TRBJ1-2,-,TRBV5-6,-,CASSRPADGRGYTF,TGTGCCAGCAGCCGACCTGCTGACGGTAGGGGCTACACCTTC
TRBJ1-1,-,TRBV6-6,-,CASHILGRDGAFF,TGTGCCAGCCATATCCTCGGCCGGGACGGAGCTTTCTTT
TRBJ2-1,-,TRBV20-1,TRBD2,CSAPTLAGASYNEQFF,TGCAGTGCCCCCACCCTAGCGGGAGCCTCGTACAATGAGCAGTTCTTC
TRBJ2-3,many,TRBV27,-,CASSLSADRLTDTQYF,TGTGCCAGCAGTTTATCGGCCGACAGACTCACAGATACGCAGTATTTT
TRBJ2-1,-,TRBV29-1,-,CSVTESSYNEQFF,TGCAGCGTTACAGAGAGCTCCTACAATGAGCAGTTCTTC
TRBJ1-2,-,TRBV9,TRBD1,CASSSGDSLSGYTF,TGTGCCAGCAGCTCAGGGGACAGCCTATCCGGCTACACCTTC
TRBJ2-7,-,TRBV2,-,CASTGGYGQYF,TGTGCCAGCACAGGGGGGTACGGGCAGTACTTC
TRBJ2-1,-,TRBV7-9,TRBD2,CASSIFSGRENEQFF,TGTGCCAGCAGCATCTTTAGCGGGAGAGAAAATGAGCAGTTCTTC
TRBJ1-6,-,TRBV12-3/TRBV12-4,TRBD1,CASSWDREDSPLHF,TGTGCCAGCAGCTGGGACAGGGAGGATTCACCCCTCCACTTT
TRBJ1-5,-,TRBV27,-,CASRVGGPAGSAQHF,TGTGCCAGCCGGGTCGGGGGACCCGCGGGATCGGCCCAGCATTTT
TRBJ2-7,few,TRBV7-9,-,CASSLAPQYEQYF,TGTGCCAGCAGCTTAGCGCCCCAATACGAGCAGTACTTC
TRBJ2-3,once,TRBV3-1,-,CASSPAWDGSTDTQCF,TGTGCCAGCAGCCCCGCGTGGGACGGATCCACAGATACGCAGTGTTTT
TRBJ2-4,-,TRBV7-2,-,CASSLVFTSYNEQYF,TGTGCCAGCAGCTTAGTTTTCACGAGTTACAATGAGCAGTACTTC